This entry describes one TCR beta chain. The antigen remains undetermined. The PCR used 60 Vbeta and 13 Jbeta primers. TCRdb keeps only in-frame clones here, not all; method: immunoSEQ multiplex PCR. The data contain 100,000 to 120,000 clones, about 13% of them singletons. The CDR3 consists of 17 residues. J was trimmed by 5 bases and V by 1 base; bases with no gene match: 8. Per the germline V gene, CDR1 is SGHRS and CDR2 is YFSETQ. This specimen belongs to a study of cytomegalovirus exposure and HLA in healthy donors. Study-level results: Researchers reported in a later analysis that a missense DCLRE1C variant was tied to TCR beta V- and J-gene trimming. Presence/absence analyses supposed approximately even sequencing depth among donors.

This receptor was taken from a man aged 35 to 55 in good health and CMV-seropositive. The chain is built from TRBV5-1 and TRBJ2-5; 13 nucleotides align to TRBD2. The specimen sequenced was PBMCs. DNA of the CDR3: TGCGCCAGCAGCTTGCTACTAGCGGGAGGGCCGGGGGAGACCCAGTACTTC. It is translated as CASSLLLAGGPGETQYF.